This T cell receptor (beta chain) was obtained from a study of blood T cell repertoires in COVID-19. Study at large: There were acute and convalescent COVID-19 samples, and they came from the United States, Italy and Spain. Sources were T cells, B-cell-depleted T cells, or PBMCs; the material itself was cDNA or gDNA.

V was pared by 1 base and J by 3 bases, with 4 bases of the junction left unmatched. The length of the CDR3 is 17 residues. CDR1 LGHDT and CDR2 YNNKEL come from the germline V gene (reference sequence). Per the study methods: Reference gene primer amplification gave estimated nucleated cell counts. Sequencing was performed with immunoSEQ multiplex PCR; in TCRdb, only in-frame clones are kept and a portion is missing. That table gives V, J and clone size, and the DNA gave D and trimming. The sample has over 85,000 clones; 88% are singletons. This chain uses TRBV3-1 (or the pseudogene TRBV3-2) with TRBJ2-7; 15 bases line up with TRBD2. The clonotype originates from a woman aged 50 to 60 with acute or convalescent COVID-19. The specimen was peripheral blood. The CDR3 loop reads CASSQARTSGRVYEQYF. The CDR3 DNA reads as TGTGCCAGCAGCCAAGCCCGGACTAGCGGGAGGGTCTACGAGCAGTACTTC.